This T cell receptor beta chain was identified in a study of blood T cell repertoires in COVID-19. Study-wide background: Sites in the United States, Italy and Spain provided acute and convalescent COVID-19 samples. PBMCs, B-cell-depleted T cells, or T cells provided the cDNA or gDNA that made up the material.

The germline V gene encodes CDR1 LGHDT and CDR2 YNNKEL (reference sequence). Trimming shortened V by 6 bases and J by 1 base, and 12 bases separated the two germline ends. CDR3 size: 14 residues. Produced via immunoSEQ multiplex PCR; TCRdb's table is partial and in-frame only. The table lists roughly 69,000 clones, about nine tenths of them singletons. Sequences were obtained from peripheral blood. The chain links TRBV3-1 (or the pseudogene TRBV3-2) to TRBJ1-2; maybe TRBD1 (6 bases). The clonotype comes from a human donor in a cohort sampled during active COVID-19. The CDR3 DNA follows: TGTGCCAGCAGTACAGGGTACGGTAACTATGGCTACACCTTC. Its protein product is CASSTGYGNYGYTF.